This T cell receptor beta chain was sequenced during a study of shared clonotypes between healthy human individuals. Study-wide findings and caveats: Generation of non-shared clonotypes was less probable than generation of clonotypes shared by all four donors. Several donors held about 4.6% of naive CD4 clonotypes in common. Larger estimated richness was generally seen in naive subsets than in memory subsets.

Assay used: immunoSEQ multiplex PCR; TCRdb lists only in-frame clones, some missing. The sample lists 2 million to 2.5 million clones, 90% to 97% occurring once. Naive CD4+ cells were CD45RA-selected; the remaining cells were memory. With respect to this clone: Its antigen is as yet unknown.

Trimming shortened V by 1 base and J by 0 bases, and 13 bases separated the two germline ends. Germline CDR1 MDHEN, CDR2 SYDVKM. The CDR3 sequence is 17 residues long. The source is a man aged 18 to 35 in good health. This rearrangement joins TRBV28 to TRBJ2-4; D possibly corresponds to TRBD1 (6 bases). Sequencing was done on a sample of naive CD4+ T cells sorted from blood. The subset: CD45RA+ positively selected. The CDR3, as DNA: TGTGCCAGCAGTTTATATAGGACAGCCCTAGCCAAAAACATTCAGTACTTC. Amino acid sequence: CASSLYRTALAKNIQYF.